This passage covers 6 T cell receptor beta chains from one sample sequenced in a study of T cell responses to AZD1222 COVID-19 vaccine. Profiled with immunoSEQ multiplex PCR; TCRdb holds only in-frame clones, not every one. The sample contains around 120,000 clones, 88% of which appear only once. The sample here was peripheral blood, taken on day 0 of AZD1222 vaccination. These receptors were obtained from an adult in good health.

This sequence joins TRBV6-2 or TRBV6-3 and TRBJ2-5; the D gene is possibly TRBD2 (5 bases). This CDR3 comprises 15 residues. Germline lookup yields CDR1 MNHEY and CDR2 SVGEGT. V was clipped by 5 bases and J by 5 bases, with 18 bases between them. The CDR3 DNA reads TGTGCCAGCAGTACCTCCCGGAGGATCTCGGAGACCCAGTACTTC. This translates into CASSTSRRISETQYF.

The rearrangement links TRBV9 to TRBJ1-1; no firm D call. V shed 2 bases and J shed 1 base, with 6 bases lying between them. CDR1 is SGDLS and CDR2 is YYNGEE in the germline V gene. The CDR3 spans 13 residues. CDR3 bases: TGTGCCAGCAGCGTGGGCCCGAACACTGAAGCTTTCTTT. It encodes CASSVGPNTEAFF.

CDR3 DNA: TGCGCCAGCAGCCCGACCGGGGACACCCGACGAGGCTACGAGCAGTACTTC. It encodes CASSPTGDTRRGYEQYF. The J gene is TRBJ2-7, the V gene TRBV5-1; tentatively, D is TRBD1 (6 bases). Per germline, CDR1 SGHRS and CDR2 YFSETQ. Trimming left V 4 bases short and J 3 bases short, with 23 bases between. There are 17 residues in the CDR3.

This clone has a single count. The chain joins TRBV28 to TRBJ2-5; D is perhaps TRBD1 (7 bases). Germline lookup yields CDR1 MDHEN and CDR2 SYDVKM. Trimming took 3 bases from V and 2 from J, leaving 10 bases between them. The CDR3 extends over 14 amino acids. CDR3 sequence: CASSLPGGQETQYF. DNA of the CDR3: TGTGCCAGCAGTTTGCCAGGGGGGCAAGAGACCCAGTACTTC.

This chain links TRBV24-1 with TRBJ2-7, with D possibly being TRBD1 or TRBD2 (5 bases each). The CDR3 has 16 amino acids. V lost 3 bases to trimming and J lost 0 bases, with 14 bases between them. CDR1 and CDR2 (germline): KGHDR, SFDVKD. As DNA, the CDR3 is TGTGCCACCAGTGATAGCAGGACGGGACGCTCCTACGAGCAGTACTTC. It is translated as CATSDSRTGRSYEQYF.

The rearrangement links TRBV30 to TRBJ1-5; no definite D call. Germline V gene sequence: CDR1 GTSNPN, CDR2 SVGIG (reference sequence). The CDR3 covers 13 residues. Trimming cost V 3 bases and J 6 bases, with 12 bases left between them. CDR3 in amino acids: CAWSGWAGQPQHF. The CDR3 DNA reads as TGTGCCTGGAGCGGTTGGGCGGGTCAGCCCCAGCATTTT.